These 20 T cell receptor beta chains came from one sample sequenced in a study of OX40 agonist ivuxolimab in advanced cancers. Assay: immunoSEQ multiplex PCR; the TCRdb copy retains only in-frame clones and omits some. This table has 69,000 or so clones, about 85% appearing once. Source: CD4+ or CD8+ T cells sorted from blood, taken in a trial of the OX40 agonist ivuxolimab. The receptors here all came from an adult with an advanced solid tumor such as melanoma, head and neck, liver or kidney cancer.

The chain is built from TRBV7-8 and TRBJ2-5; D is uncertain. The CDR3 contains 11 residues. Trimming shortened V by 4 bases and J by 0 bases, and 0 bases separated the two germline ends. In germline, CDR1 is SGHVS, CDR2 FQNEAQ. The CDR3 loop reads CASSYQETQYF. Written as DNA, the CDR3 is TGTGCCAGCAGCTACCAAGAGACCCAGTACTTC.

V usage is TRBV5-1 and J usage is TRBJ1-1; a weak D match, TRBD1 (5 bases). The CDR3 contains 13 residues. CDR1 is SGHRS, CDR2 YFSETQ, per germline. V was cut by 2 bases and J by 5 bases, with 10 bases left in between. The DNA for the CDR3 is TGCGCCAGCAGCTTCGGGGGGTTGACTGAAGCTTTCTTT. Translated: CASSFGGLTEAFF.

The sample holds a few counts of this clone. The chain employs TRBV6-5 and TRBJ2-6; 7 nucleotides match TRBD1. With 6 bases clipped from V and 2 bases from J, the junction kept 4 bases outside the gene matches. The CDR3 contains 15 residues. Per germline, CDR1 MNHEY and CDR2 SVGAGI. The CDR3 nucleotides are TGTGCCAGCAGGAGGCAGGGGGCTGGGGCCAACGTCCTGACTTTC. It codes for CASRRQGAGANVLTF.

This chain uses TRBV30 with TRBJ1-3, with a weak D call TRBD1 (5 bases). The CDR3 consists of 11 residues. Germline assignment: CDR1 GTSNPN and CDR2 SVGIG (reference sequence). V was trimmed by 0 bases and J by 8 bases, leaving 5 bases between them. CDR3 region: CAWSVGDTIYF. The CDR3 DNA reads as TGTGCCTGGAGTGTAGGGGACACCATATATTTT.

This rearrangement joins TRBV6-1 to TRBJ1-2; the D gene is possibly TRBD1 (6 bases). The length of the CDR3 is 17 residues. The V end lost 4 bases, the J end lost 3 bases, and 21 bases lay between the germline ends. The germline V gene encodes CDR1 MNHNS and CDR2 SASEGT. CDR3 in DNA: TGTGCCAGCAGTGGGCACCCCCAGGGGCCCGAGGACTATGGCTACACCTTC. It encodes CASSGHPQGPEDYGYTF.

The J gene is TRBJ2-3, the V gene TRBV19; 7 nucleotides agree with TRBD1. The ends lost 3 bases at V and 1 base at J; junction bases unmatched: 7. CDR1 is LNHDA, CDR2 SQIVND, per germline (reference sequence). CDR3 length: 16 residues. The CDR3 here is CASSIFAGGGTDTQYF. The DNA for the CDR3 is TGTGCCAGTAGTATTTTCGCAGGGGGAGGCACAGATACGCAGTATTTT.

This chain links TRBV5-1 with TRBJ2-5, with D unclear. The CDR3 consists of 13 residues. From germline, CDR1 is SGHRS and CDR2 YFSETQ. V was pared by 5 bases and J by 4 bases, with 12 bases between. The CDR3 region is CASRPRTGETQYF. DNA for the CDR3: TGCGCCAGCAGGCCACGGACCGGAGAGACCCAGTACTTC.

The chain employs TRBV5-1 and TRBJ1-1; possibly TRBD1 for D (6 bases). This CDR3 comprises 15 residues. Germline values: CDR1 SGHRS, CDR2 YFSETQ. Trimming cost V 4 bases and J 3 bases, with 16 bases left between them. In DNA form, the CDR3 reads TGCGCCAGCAGCCCCTTTTCGAGGGGGTACACTGAAGCTTTCTTT. Encoded protein: CASSPFSRGYTEAFF.

The chain combines TRBV28 with TRBJ1-2; D is unclear. The CDR3 length is 15 residues. Trimming took off 6 bases at V and 5 bases at J, with 19 bases between the two ends. CDR1 is MDHEN and CDR2 is SYDVKM in the germline V gene. The CDR3 DNA sequence: TGTGCCAGCAGCCCCGGTGGAGCCACCAGATATGGCTACACCTTC. Amino acids: CASSPGGATRYGYTF.

CDR3 nucleotide sequence: TGTGCCAGCAGCTTTGGGGAGGGGAATGGCTACACCTTC. Amino acid sequence: CASSFGEGNGYTF. V gene TRBV7-9 combines with J gene TRBJ1-2, with D possibly being TRBD1 (5 bases). CDR1 SEHNR and CDR2 FQNEAQ come from the germline V gene (reference sequence). Trimming cost V 3 bases and J 6 bases, with 11 bases left between them. The CDR3 has 13 amino acids. Full variable domain (outside the CDR3, taken from reference TRBV7-9 and TRBJ1-2): DTGVSQNPRHKITKRGQNVTFRCDPISEHNRLYWYRQTLGQGPEFLTYFQNEAQLEKSRLLSDRFSAERPKGSFSTLEIQRTEQGDSAMYLCASSFGEGNGYTFGSGTRLTVV.

About this clone: Germline and junction disagree at one end, which may indicate a read error. The V gene is TRBV6-5, the J gene TRBJ2-7; 8 positions match TRBD1. There are 12 residues in the CDR3. Germline lookup yields CDR1 MNHEY and CDR2 SVGAGI. CDR3 nucleotide sequence: TGTGCCAGCAGTCCCCGGACAGGGCCTGTCCGCTTC. Protein sequence: CASSPRTGPVRF.

This chain uses TRBV2 with TRBJ2-2, with 11 bases aligning to TRBD2. V was clipped by 2 bases and J by 2 bases; unmatched bases: 4. The CDR3 is 17 residues long. CDR1 SNHLY and CDR2 FYNNEI come from the germline V gene. The CDR3 loop reads CASSESSGRGNTGELFF. DNA of the CDR3: TGTGCCAGCAGTGAAAGTAGCGGGAGGGGTAACACCGGGGAGCTGTTTTTT.

The chain recombines TRBV19 with TRBJ1-2, with 9 bases that match TRBD1. The CDR3 has 15 amino acids. V gave up 6 bases and J gave up 1 base; unmatched junction bases: 6. Per germline, CDR1 LNHDA and CDR2 SQIVND (reference sequence). The CDR3 nucleotides read TGTGCCAGTAGGGTTGGGACAGGGAATAACTATGGCTACACCTTC. Its protein product is CASRVGTGNNYGYTF.

This clone occurred a few times. J is TRBJ2-5 and V is TRBV27; D ambiguous. The germline V and J ends were trimmed by 3 bases and 1 base, with 6 bases remaining between them. CDR3 length: 13 amino acids. Germline-derived CDR1 and CDR2 are MNHEY and SMNVEV (reference sequence). CDR3 coding DNA: TGTGCCAGCAGTTTCAGGCGCCAAGAGACCCAGTACTTC. This sequence encodes CASSFRRQETQYF.

The chain uses TRBV6-1 and TRBJ1-1, with a tentative D call TRBD1 (6 bases). Between the trimmed V and J ends, which lost 6 bases and 0 bases, there was a span of 8 bases. The germline V gene has CDR1 MNHNS and CDR2 SASEGT. CDR3 size: 13 residues. The CDR3 region has the DNA TGTGCCAGCAGACAGGGTTTGAACACTGAAGCTTTCTTT. Translated, it gives CASRQGLNTEAFF.

In this sample, this clone turned up a few times. J is TRBJ2-3 and V is TRBV27; the match to TRBD2 covers 7 bases. CDR1 MNHEY and CDR2 SMNVEV come from the germline V gene (reference sequence). V gave up 4 bases and J gave up 0 bases; unmatched junction bases: 4. The CDR3 runs 15 residues. CDR3 coding DNA: TGTGCCAGCAGTTACTGGGGAGGGAGCACAGATACGCAGTATTTT. This sequence encodes CASSYWGGSTDTQYF.

This CDR3 reads CASSESTANEKLFF. The CDR3 coding sequence is TGTGCCAGCAGTGAGTCCACAGCGAATGAAAAACTGTTTTTT. The chain recombines TRBV28 with TRBJ1-4; D gene unclear. The CDR3 consists of 14 residues. CDR1 and CDR2 from the germline V gene are MDHEN and SYDVKM. Trimming shortened V by 5 bases and J by 5 bases, and 12 bases separated the two germline ends. The full variable domain, its missing parts supplied by reference TRBV28 and TRBJ1-4, is DVKVTQSSRYLVKRTGEKVFLECVQDMDHENMFWYRQDPGLGLRLIYFSYDVKMKEKGDIPEGYSVSREKKERFSLILESASTNQTSMYLCASSESTANEKLFFGSGTQLSVL.

The chain is built from TRBV2 and TRBJ2-5; 7 nucleotides agree with TRBD2. The CDR3 length is 14 residues. The germline V gene encodes CDR1 SNHLY and CDR2 FYNNEI. With V trimmed by 6 bases and J by 5 bases, 9 bases remained unmatched. CDR3 coding DNA: TGTGCCAGCAGGCTAGCGGAGCTAGAGGAGACCCAGTACTTC. Translating gives CASRLAELEETQYF.

This clone was seen once. This sequence joins TRBV29-1 and TRBJ2-2; D may match TRBD1 or TRBD2 (5 bases each). V was clipped by 4 bases and J by 2 bases, with 14 bases between them. The germline CDR1 and CDR2 sequences are SQVTM and ANQGSEA. The CDR3 sequence is 15 residues long. DNA for the CDR3: TGCAGCGTTGTAAATGATGGGGGAAACACCGGGGAGCTGTTTTTT. Translating it yields CSVVNDGGNTGELFF.

The CDR3 protein is CASSLMGQGGGIQYF. As DNA, the CDR3 is TGTGCCAGCAGCCTGATGGGACAGGGCGGGGGCATTCAGTACTTC. The chain joins TRBV7-2 to TRBJ2-4, with 9 bases aligning to TRBD1. With 5 bases clipped from V and 9 bases from J, the junction kept 11 bases outside the gene matches. The V gene's germline CDR1 is SGHTA and CDR2 FQGNSA. This CDR3 comprises 15 residues.